The TCR beta chain described here comes from a study of blood T cell repertoires in COVID-19. With 6 bases removed from V and 1 base from J, the gap between germline ends came to 18 bases. The CDR3 contains 16 residues. CDR1 and CDR2 from the germline V gene are MDHEN and SYDVKM. In the original analysis: The assay estimated nucleated cells by amplifying reference gene primers. Sequencing was performed with immunoSEQ multiplex PCR; in TCRdb, only in-frame clones are kept and a portion is missing. V and J calls and clone size follow that table, whereas D and trimming were derived from the DNA. The sample lists tens of thousands of clones, roughly four fifths occurring once.

This sequence joins TRBV28 and TRBJ1-1, with D perhaps matching TRBD1 (6 bases). The sample consisted of peripheral blood. The clonotype was recovered from a woman in her 70s with acute or convalescent COVID-19. CDR3 residues: CASSRPVGRGNTEAFF. The CDR3 DNA sequence: TGTGCCAGCAGCCGCCCAGTGGGCAGGGGGAACACTGAAGCTTTCTTT.